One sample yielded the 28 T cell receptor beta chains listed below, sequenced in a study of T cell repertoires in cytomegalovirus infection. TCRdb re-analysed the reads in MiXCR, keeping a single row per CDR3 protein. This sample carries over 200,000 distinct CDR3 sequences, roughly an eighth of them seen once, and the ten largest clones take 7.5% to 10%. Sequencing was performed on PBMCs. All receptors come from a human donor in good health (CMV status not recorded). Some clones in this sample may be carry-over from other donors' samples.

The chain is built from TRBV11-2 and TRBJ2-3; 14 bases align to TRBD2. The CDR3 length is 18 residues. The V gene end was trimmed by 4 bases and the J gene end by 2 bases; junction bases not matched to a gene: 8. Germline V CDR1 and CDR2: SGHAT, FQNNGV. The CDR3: CASSWGLAGETFTDTQYF. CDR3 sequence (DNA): TGTGCCAGCAGCTGGGGACTAGCGGGGGAGACTTTCACAGATACGCAGTATTTT.

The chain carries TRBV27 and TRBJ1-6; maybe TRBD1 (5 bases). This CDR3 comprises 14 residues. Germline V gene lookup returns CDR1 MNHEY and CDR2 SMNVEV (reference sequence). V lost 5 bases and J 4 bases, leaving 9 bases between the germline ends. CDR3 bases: TGTGCCAGCAGTACGGGACTTTATAATTCACCCCTCCACTTT. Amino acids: CASSTGLYNSPLHF.

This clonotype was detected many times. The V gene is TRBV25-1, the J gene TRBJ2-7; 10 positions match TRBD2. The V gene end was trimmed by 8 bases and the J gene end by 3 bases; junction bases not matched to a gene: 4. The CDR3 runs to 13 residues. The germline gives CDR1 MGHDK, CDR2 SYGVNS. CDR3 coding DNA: TGTGCCAGCGAAGGACTAGCGGACTACGAGCAGTACTTC. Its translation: CASEGLADYEQYF.

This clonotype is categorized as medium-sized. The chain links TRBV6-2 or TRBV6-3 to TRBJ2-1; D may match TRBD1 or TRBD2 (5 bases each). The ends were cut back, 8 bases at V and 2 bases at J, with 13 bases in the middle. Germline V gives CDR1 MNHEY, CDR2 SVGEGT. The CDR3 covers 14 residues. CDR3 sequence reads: CASDSGAPYNEQFF. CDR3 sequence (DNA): TGTGCCAGCGACAGCGGAGCGCCCTACAATGAGCAGTTCTTC.

CDR3 nucleotides: TGTGCCAGCAGCCGGACAGGCGGCATCTACGAGCAGTACTTC. It yields the protein CASSRTGGIYEQYF. The rearrangement uses TRBV7-9 and TRBJ2-7; 7 bases align to TRBD1. This CDR3 region has 14 residues. V lost 5 bases and J lost 3; bases outside the gene matches: 7. Germline V gene data show CDR1 as SEHNR and CDR2 as FQNEAQ (reference sequence).

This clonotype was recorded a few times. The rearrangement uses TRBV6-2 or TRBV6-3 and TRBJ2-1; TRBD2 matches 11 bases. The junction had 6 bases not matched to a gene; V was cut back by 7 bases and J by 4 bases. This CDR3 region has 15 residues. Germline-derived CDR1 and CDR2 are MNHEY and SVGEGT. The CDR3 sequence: CASKGSGRDYNEQFF. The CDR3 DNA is TGTGCCAGCAAAGGTAGCGGGAGGGATTACAATGAGCAGTTCTTC.

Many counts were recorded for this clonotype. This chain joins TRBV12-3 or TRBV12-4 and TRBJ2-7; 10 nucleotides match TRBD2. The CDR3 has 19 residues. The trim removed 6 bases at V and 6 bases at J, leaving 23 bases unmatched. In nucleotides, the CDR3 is TGTGCCAGCAGCTCTCCACTTTCCGGTTTGGCTAGCGGGAGAAGCGAGCAGTACTTC. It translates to CASSSPLSGLASGRSEQYF.

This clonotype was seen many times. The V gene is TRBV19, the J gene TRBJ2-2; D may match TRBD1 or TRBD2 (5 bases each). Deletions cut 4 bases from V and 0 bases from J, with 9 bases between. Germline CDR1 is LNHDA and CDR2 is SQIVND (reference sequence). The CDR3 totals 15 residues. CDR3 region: CASSKGTSNTGELFF. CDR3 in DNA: TGTGCCAGTAGTAAAGGGACCTCGAACACCGGGGAGCTGTTTTTT.

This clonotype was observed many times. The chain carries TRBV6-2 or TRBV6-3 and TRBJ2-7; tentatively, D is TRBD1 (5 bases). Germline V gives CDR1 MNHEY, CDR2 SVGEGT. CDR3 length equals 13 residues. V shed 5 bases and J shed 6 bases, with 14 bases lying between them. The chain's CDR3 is CASSPLTEGEQYF. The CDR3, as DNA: TGTGCCAGCAGTCCACTGACAGAAGGCGAGCAGTACTTC.

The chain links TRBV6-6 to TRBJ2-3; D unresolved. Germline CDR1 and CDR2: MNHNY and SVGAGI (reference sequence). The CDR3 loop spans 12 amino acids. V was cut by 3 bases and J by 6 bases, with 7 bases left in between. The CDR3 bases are TGTGCCAGCAGTTATTCCTGGGATACGCAGTATTTT. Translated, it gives CASSYSWDTQYF.

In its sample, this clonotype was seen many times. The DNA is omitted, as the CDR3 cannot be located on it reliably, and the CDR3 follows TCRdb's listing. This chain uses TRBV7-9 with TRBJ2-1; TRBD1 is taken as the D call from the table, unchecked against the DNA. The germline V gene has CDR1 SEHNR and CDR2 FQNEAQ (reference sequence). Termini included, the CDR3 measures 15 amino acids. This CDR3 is CASSLEVWGEGTMFF.

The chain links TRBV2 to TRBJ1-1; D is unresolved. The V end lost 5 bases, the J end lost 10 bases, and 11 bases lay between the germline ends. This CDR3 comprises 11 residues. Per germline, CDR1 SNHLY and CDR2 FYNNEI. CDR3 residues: CASSPASRAFF. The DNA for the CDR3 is TGTGCCAGCAGTCCGGCCAGCCGAGCTTTCTTT.

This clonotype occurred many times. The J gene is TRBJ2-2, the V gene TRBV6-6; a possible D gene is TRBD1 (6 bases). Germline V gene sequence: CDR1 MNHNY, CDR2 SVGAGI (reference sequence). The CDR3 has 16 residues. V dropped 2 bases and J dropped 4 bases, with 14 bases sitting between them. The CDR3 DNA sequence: TGTGCCAGCAGTTACGACGCACAGGGATCCACCGGGGAGCTGTTTTTT. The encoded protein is CASSYDAQGSTGELFF.

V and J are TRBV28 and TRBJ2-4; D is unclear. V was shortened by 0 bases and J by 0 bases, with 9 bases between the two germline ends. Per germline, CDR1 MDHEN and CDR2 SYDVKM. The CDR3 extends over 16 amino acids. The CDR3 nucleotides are TGTGCCAGCAGTTTATGGATCGGGTTAGCCAAAAACATTCAGTACTTC. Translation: CASSLWIGLAKNIQYF.

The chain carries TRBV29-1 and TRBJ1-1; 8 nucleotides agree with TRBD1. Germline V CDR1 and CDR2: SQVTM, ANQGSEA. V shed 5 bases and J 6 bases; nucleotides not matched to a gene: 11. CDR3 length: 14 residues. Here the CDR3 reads CSVTDRVSLAEAFF. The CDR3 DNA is TGCAGCGTTACGGACAGGGTTAGCTTGGCTGAAGCTTTCTTT.

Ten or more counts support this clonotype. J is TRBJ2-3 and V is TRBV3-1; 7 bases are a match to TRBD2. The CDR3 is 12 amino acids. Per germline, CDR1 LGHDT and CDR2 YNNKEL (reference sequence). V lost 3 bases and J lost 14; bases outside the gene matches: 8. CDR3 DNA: TGTGCCAGCAGCCAGGGAGGGCCGCAGTTGTATTTT. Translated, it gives CASSQGGPQLYF.

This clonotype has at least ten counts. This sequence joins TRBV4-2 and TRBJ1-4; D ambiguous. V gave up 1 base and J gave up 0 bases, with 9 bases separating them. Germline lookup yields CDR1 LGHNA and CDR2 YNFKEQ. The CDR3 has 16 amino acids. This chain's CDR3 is CASSQGTDATNEKLFF. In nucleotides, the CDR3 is TGTGCCAGCAGCCAAGGGACCGACGCAACTAATGAAAAACTGTTTTTT.

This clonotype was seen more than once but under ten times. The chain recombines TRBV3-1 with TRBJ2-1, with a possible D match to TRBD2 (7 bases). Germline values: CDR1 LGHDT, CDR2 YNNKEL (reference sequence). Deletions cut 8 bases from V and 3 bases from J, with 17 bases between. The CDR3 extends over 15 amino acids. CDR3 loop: CASAGGGRIYNEQFF. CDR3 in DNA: TGTGCCAGCGCCGGGGGCGGGAGAATCTACAATGAGCAGTTCTTC.

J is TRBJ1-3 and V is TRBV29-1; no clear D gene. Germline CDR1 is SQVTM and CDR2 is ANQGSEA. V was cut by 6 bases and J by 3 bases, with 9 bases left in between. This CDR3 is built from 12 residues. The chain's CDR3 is CSVAAYGNTIYF. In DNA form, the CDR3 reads TGCAGCGTCGCGGCCTATGGAAACACCATATATTTT.

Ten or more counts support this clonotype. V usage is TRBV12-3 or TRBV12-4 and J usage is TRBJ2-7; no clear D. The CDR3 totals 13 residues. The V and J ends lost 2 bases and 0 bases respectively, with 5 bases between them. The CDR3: CASSLMASYEQYF. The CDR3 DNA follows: TGTGCCAGCAGTTTAATGGCCTCCTACGAGCAGTACTTC.

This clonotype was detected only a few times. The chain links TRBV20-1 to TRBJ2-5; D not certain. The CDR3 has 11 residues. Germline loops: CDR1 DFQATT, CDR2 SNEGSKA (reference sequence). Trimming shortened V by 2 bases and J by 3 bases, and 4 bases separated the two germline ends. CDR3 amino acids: CSARMEETQYF. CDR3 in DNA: TGCAGTGCTAGAATGGAAGAGACCCAGTACTTC.

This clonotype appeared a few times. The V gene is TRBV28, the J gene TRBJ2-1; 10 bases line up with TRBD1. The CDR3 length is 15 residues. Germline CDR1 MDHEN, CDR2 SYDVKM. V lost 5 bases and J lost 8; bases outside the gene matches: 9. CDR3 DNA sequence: TGTGCCAGCAGTGGGGCCGGGACAGGGGCTGATGAGCAGTTCTTC. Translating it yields CASSGAGTGADEQFF.

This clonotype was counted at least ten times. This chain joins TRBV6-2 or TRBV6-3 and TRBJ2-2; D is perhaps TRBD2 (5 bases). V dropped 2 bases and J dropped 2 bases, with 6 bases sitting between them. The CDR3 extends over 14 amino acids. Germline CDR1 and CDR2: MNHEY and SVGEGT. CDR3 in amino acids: CASSYGGNTGELFF. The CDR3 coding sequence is TGTGCCAGCAGTTACGGAGGCAACACCGGGGAGCTGTTTTTT.

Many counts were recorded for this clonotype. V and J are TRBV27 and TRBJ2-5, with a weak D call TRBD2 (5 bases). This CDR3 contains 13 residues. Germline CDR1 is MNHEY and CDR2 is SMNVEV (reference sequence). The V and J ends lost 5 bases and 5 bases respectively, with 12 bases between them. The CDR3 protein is CASSPDQRETQYF. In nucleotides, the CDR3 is TGTGCCAGCAGTCCCGACCAGCGGGAGACCCAGTACTTC.

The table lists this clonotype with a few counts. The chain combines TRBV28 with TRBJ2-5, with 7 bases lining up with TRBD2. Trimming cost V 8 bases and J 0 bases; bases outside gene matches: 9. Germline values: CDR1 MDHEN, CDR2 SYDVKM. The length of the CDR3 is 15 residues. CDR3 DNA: TGTGCCAGCGCGGGGGTGAGGACGTACCAAGAGACCCAGTACTTC. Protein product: CASAGVRTYQETQYF.

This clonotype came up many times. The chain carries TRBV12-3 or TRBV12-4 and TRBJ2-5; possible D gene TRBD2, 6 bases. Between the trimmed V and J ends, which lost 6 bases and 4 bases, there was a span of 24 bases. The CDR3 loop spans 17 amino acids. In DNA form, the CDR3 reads TGTGCCAGCAGCCTGGGTATCGGGAGCTGGGGGTTAGAGACCCAGTACTTC. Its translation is CASSLGIGSWGLETQYF.

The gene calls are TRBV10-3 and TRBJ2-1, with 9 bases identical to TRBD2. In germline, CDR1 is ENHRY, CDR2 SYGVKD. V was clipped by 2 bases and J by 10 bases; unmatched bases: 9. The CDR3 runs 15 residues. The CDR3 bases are TGTGCCATCAGTGAGGGGGACCTTAGCGGGGGAGAGCAGTTCTTC. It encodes CAISEGDLSGGEQFF.

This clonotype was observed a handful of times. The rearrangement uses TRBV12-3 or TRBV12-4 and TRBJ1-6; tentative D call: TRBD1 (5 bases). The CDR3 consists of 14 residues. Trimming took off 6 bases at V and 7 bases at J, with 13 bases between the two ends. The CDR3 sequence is CASRKRDGNSPLHF. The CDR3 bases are TGTGCCAGCAGAAAACGGGACGGAAATTCACCCCTCCACTTT.